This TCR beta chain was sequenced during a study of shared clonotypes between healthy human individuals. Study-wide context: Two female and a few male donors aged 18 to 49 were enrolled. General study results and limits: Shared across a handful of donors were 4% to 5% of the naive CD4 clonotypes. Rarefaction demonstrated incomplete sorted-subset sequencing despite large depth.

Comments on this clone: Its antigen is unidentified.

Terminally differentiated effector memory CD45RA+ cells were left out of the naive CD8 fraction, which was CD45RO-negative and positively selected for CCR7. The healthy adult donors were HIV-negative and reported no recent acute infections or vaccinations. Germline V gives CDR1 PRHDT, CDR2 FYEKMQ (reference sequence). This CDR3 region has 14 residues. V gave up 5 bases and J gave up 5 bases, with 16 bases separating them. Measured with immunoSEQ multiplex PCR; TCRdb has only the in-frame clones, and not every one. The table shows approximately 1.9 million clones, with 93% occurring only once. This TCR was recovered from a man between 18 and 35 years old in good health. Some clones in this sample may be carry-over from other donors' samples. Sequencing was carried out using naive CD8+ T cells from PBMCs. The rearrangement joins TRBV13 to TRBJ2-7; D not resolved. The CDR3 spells CASSPGSNLHEQYF. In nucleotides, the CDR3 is TGTGCCAGCAGCCCCGGGTCCAATCTCCACGAGCAGTACTTC.